A single sample gave rise to the 24 T cell receptor beta chains below, sequenced in a study of a mutant IDH1 vaccine in newly diagnosed glioma. These receptors are not linked to any known antigen. Sample time point: week 35, safety follow-up. The investigators gave 300 ug of mutant IDH1 20-mer peptide in each vaccine dose, together with topical imiquimod. Measured with immunoSEQ multiplex PCR; TCRdb has only the in-frame clones, and not every one. The repertoire holds tens of thousands of clones, about 86% seen once, with 1.5% to 2% in the top ten. Specimen: PBMCs, collected from a glioma patient whose treatment included an IDH1 peptide vaccine. These receptors all come from a man in his forties with glioma.

This chain connects TRBV7-9 to TRBJ2-2; D is perhaps TRBD1 (7 bases). The CDR3 sequence is 17 residues long. From germline, CDR1 is SEHNR and CDR2 FQNEAQ (reference sequence). V was cut by 5 bases and J by 0 bases, with 16 bases left in between. The CDR3 nucleotides read TGTGCCAGCAGCCGTCCCAGGGGGGAGACGAACACCGGGGAGCTGTTTTTT. It is translated as CASSRPRGETNTGELFF.

The rearrangement uses TRBV7-2 and TRBJ1-4; D might be TRBD1 (5 bases). In germline, CDR1 is SGHTA, CDR2 FQGNSA. CDR3 length: 15 residues. V lost 1 base to trimming and J lost 8 bases, with 14 bases between them. The CDR3 protein is CASSLVVERGEKLFF. CDR3 nucleotides: TGTGCCAGCAGCTTAGTGGTCGAGCGGGGGGAAAAACTGTTTTTT.

The chain links TRBV27 to TRBJ2-1, with 10 bases identical to TRBD2. CDR1 is MNHEY and CDR2 is SMNVEV in the germline V gene (reference sequence). Germline trimming cut 5 bases from V and 6 bases from J; bases unmatched to any gene: 13. There are 17 residues in the CDR3. CDR3 amino acids: CASSPPPGGLASNEQFF. The DNA of the CDR3 is TGTGCCAGCAGTCCTCCACCAGGGGGACTAGCGAGCAATGAGCAGTTCTTC.

This rearrangement joins TRBV7-2 to TRBJ1-2; D remains unclear. The germline V and J ends were trimmed by 2 bases and 8 bases, with 3 bases remaining between them. Germline V gene data show CDR1 as SGHTA and CDR2 as FQGNSA. The CDR3 sequence is 10 residues long. CDR3 in DNA: TGTGCCAGCAGCTTAATGGGCTACACCTTC. It specifies CASSLMGYTF.

The chain is built from TRBV6-6 and TRBJ2-3; D gene uncertain. The CDR3 is made up of 11 amino acids. Germline V gives CDR1 MNHNY, CDR2 SVGAGI (reference sequence). Trimming left V 5 bases short and J 0 bases short, with 0 bases between. The CDR3 coding sequence is TGTGCCAGCAGTAGCACAGATACGCAGTATTTT. As protein: CASSSTDTQYF.

V usage is TRBV5-1 and J usage is TRBJ1-3; D gene unclear. The CDR3 loop spans 13 amino acids. Between the trimmed V and J ends, which lost 5 bases and 2 bases, there was a span of 8 bases. Per germline, CDR1 SGHRS and CDR2 YFSETQ. The CDR3, as DNA: TGCGCCAGCAGGTCGGGGACTGGAAACACCATATATTTT. This encodes CASRSGTGNTIYF.

This chain connects TRBV5-6 to TRBJ2-3; D is possibly TRBD2 (6 bases). The germline CDR1 and CDR2 sequences are SGHDT and YYEEEE. Trimming left V 0 bases short and J 5 bases short, with 13 bases between. There are 15 residues in the CDR3. The CDR3 loop is CASSLDRRRGDTQYF. DNA for the CDR3: TGTGCCAGCAGCTTGGATCGGAGGCGGGGAGATACGCAGTATTTT.

This clone came up once. V is TRBV5-4 and J is TRBJ1-2; D perhaps matches TRBD1 (5 bases). This CDR3 has 14 residues. The V and J ends lost 2 bases and 2 bases respectively, with 10 bases between them. The germline V gene encodes CDR1 SGHNT and CDR2 YYREEE (reference sequence). The CDR3 region has the DNA TGTGCCAGCAGCTTCCGGGACTTAAACTATGGCTACACCTTC. This codes for CASSFRDLNYGYTF. Full variable domain (rest looked up from reference TRBV5-4 and TRBJ1-2): ETGVTQSPTHLIKTRGQQVTLRCSSQSGHNTVSWYQQALGQGPQFIFQYYREEENGRGNFPPRFSGLQFPNYSSELNVNALELDDSALYLCASSFRDLNYGYTFGSGTRLTVV.

The chain carries TRBV29-1 and TRBJ1-1; 9 bases are shared with TRBD1. V lost 6 bases and J lost 3; bases outside the gene matches: 8. Germline loops: CDR1 SQVTM, CDR2 ANQGSEA. The CDR3 consists of 14 residues. CDR3 nucleotide sequence: TGCAGCGTCGCTAGACAGGGGGGATACACTGAAGCTTTCTTT. Residues: CSVARQGGYTEAFF.

V is TRBV7-9 and J is TRBJ2-7; 10 bases align to TRBD1. CDR3 length equals 15 residues. Germline V gene lookup returns CDR1 SEHNR and CDR2 FQNEAQ (reference sequence). V shed 0 bases and J 2 bases; nucleotides not matched to a gene: 1. The CDR3 DNA reads TGTGCCAGCAGCTTAGCTGACAGGGGGCCCTACGAGCAGTACTTC. As protein: CASSLADRGPYEQYF.

This clone was seen just once. The chain joins TRBV5-6 to TRBJ2-7; TRBD2 matches 8 bases. The V segment lost 2 bases and the J segment 2 bases; nucleotides outside the gene matches: 3. The CDR3 covers 14 residues. The germline V gene has CDR1 SGHDT and CDR2 YYEEEE. The CDR3 is CASSLSTSAYEQYF. The DNA of the CDR3 is TGTGCCAGCAGCTTATCGACTAGCGCCTACGAGCAGTACTTC.

V is TRBV28 and J is TRBJ1-1, with D hard to call. The germline CDR1 and CDR2 sequences are MDHEN and SYDVKM. The CDR3 sequence is 12 residues long. Between the trimmed V and J ends, which lost 9 bases and 1 base, there was a span of 9 bases. The CDR3 reads CASHYPNTEAFF. CDR3 coding DNA: TGTGCCAGTCATTATCCGAACACTGAAGCTTTCTTT.

The chain has TRBV6-5 and TRBJ2-7; 12 nucleotides match TRBD2. The V and J ends lost 6 bases and 7 bases, in that order; junction bases with no gene match: 10. Germline V gives CDR1 MNHEY, CDR2 SVGAGI. This CDR3 has 15 amino acids. The CDR3 nucleotides are TGTGCCAGCAGGTCCGGGACTAGCGGGCCCCGTGAGCAGTACTTC. It specifies CASRSGTSGPREQYF.

This clone was seen more than once but under ten times. The V call is TRBV6-1, the J call TRBJ1-1, with TRBD1 matching over 9 bases. Germline lookup yields CDR1 MNHNS and CDR2 SASEGT. This CDR3 spans 13 amino acids. The junction had 3 bases not matched to a gene; V was cut back by 6 bases and J by 4 bases. CDR3 nucleotide sequence: TGTGCCAGCAGGAGGACAGGGGTCACTGAAGCTTTCTTT. The encoded protein is CASRRTGVTEAFF.

V gene TRBV10-2 combines with J gene TRBJ2-3; possible D gene TRBD2, 5 bases. Per the germline V gene, CDR1 is WSHSY and CDR2 is SAAADI. V was pared by 7 bases and J by 5 bases, with 19 bases between. CDR3 size: 15 residues. The CDR3 region has the DNA TGCGCCAGCATGTCAGACTCTAGCTGGGGAGATACGCAGTATTTT. Its translation: CASMSDSSWGDTQYF.

This sequence joins TRBV13 and TRBJ1-1; D is perhaps TRBD1 (6 bases). The CDR3 length is 14 residues. From germline, CDR1 is PRHDT and CDR2 FYEKMQ (reference sequence). V lost 3 bases to trimming and J lost 5 bases, with 13 bases between them. DNA of the CDR3: TGTGCCAGCAGCTTCGCAGGGGCGAGTACTGAAGCTTTCTTT. It specifies CASSFAGASTEAFF.

The J gene is TRBJ1-5, the V gene TRBV4-2; 7 bases are shared with TRBD1. The V and J ends lost 4 bases and 2 bases, in that order; junction bases with no gene match: 8. Germline V gives CDR1 LGHNA, CDR2 YNFKEQ. CDR3 length equals 16 residues. The CDR3 reads CASSRTPDRGNQPQHF. The CDR3 DNA follows: TGTGCCAGCAGCCGAACCCCCGACAGGGGCAATCAGCCCCAGCATTTT.

The rearrangement uses TRBV9 and TRBJ2-3; D not resolved. The CDR3 loop spans 15 amino acids. From germline, CDR1 is SGDLS and CDR2 YYNGEE. V lost 0 bases, J lost 4 bases, and 12 bases lay in between. CDR3 residues: CASSVEGAKADTQYF. The CDR3 DNA reads as TGTGCCAGCAGCGTAGAAGGAGCAAAGGCAGATACGCAGTATTTT. Full variable domain (remainder filled in from reference TRBV9 and TRBJ2-3): DSGVTQTPKHLITATGQRVTLRCSPRSGDLSVYWYQQSLDQGLQFLIQYYNGEERAKGNILERFSAQQFPDLHSELNLSSLELGDSALYFCASSVEGAKADTQYFGPGTRLTVL.

The chain employs TRBV7-3 and TRBJ1-2, with TRBD1 matching 7 bases. The CDR3 sequence is 15 residues long. After removal of 2 bases from V and 4 bases from J, the junction contained 7 bases not matched to a gene. From germline, CDR1 is SGHTA and CDR2 FQGTGA. DNA for the CDR3: TGTGCCAGCAGCTTACAGGGCAGGGGGATCTATGGCTACACCTTC. Translated: CASSLQGRGIYGYTF.

This clone was counted once. V gene TRBV27 combines with J gene TRBJ1-2; unclear D gene. The germline CDR1 and CDR2 sequences are MNHEY and SMNVEV (reference sequence). Trimming took off 9 bases at V and 2 bases at J, with 10 bases between the two ends. This CDR3 spans 12 amino acids. This CDR3 reads CARGSRNYGYTF. CDR3 in DNA: TGTGCCAGGGGGAGCAGAAACTATGGCTACACCTTC.

J is TRBJ2-7 and V is TRBV4-1; D gene ambiguous. CDR1 is MGHRA, CDR2 YSYEKL, per germline. With 0 bases removed from V and 9 bases from J, the gap between germline ends came to 12 bases. This CDR3 is 13 amino acids long. The CDR3 here is CASSQDRGWGQYF. CDR3 nucleotide sequence: TGCGCCAGCAGCCAAGATAGAGGTTGGGGGCAGTACTTC.

The V call is TRBV7-2, the J call TRBJ2-7; 7 positions agree with TRBD1. Germline CDR1 SGHTA, CDR2 FQGNSA. The junction had 1 base not matched to a gene; V was cut back by 3 bases and J by 5 bases. The CDR3 length is 12 residues. CDR3 sequence reads: CASSLTGHEQYF. Written as DNA, the CDR3 is TGTGCCAGCAGCTTGACAGGGCACGAGCAGTACTTC. Using reference TRBV7-2 and TRBJ2-7 for the parts outside the CDR3, the full variable domain is GAGVSQSPSNKVTEKGKDVELRCDPISGHTALYWYRQSLGQGLEFLIYFQGNSAPDKSGLPSDRFSAERTGGSVSTLTIQRTQQEDSAVYLCASSLTGHEQYFGPGTRLTVT.

The rearrangement uses TRBV6-5 and TRBJ2-1, with 8 positions matching TRBD2. CDR1 is MNHEY, CDR2 SVGAGI, per germline. J gave up 9 bases and V 4 bases, and 14 bases lay outside the gene matches. The CDR3 is 16 amino acids. CDR3 sequence: CASSSPGLGGYGEQFF. The CDR3 bases are TGTGCCAGCAGTTCTCCGGGACTAGGAGGGTATGGTGAGCAGTTCTTC.

This sequence joins TRBV7-9 and TRBJ1-4; 8 nucleotides line up with TRBD1. V dropped 5 bases and J dropped 6; count of bases not matched to a gene: 5. The CDR3 has 14 residues. CDR1 SEHNR and CDR2 FQNEAQ come from the germline V gene (reference sequence). The CDR3, as DNA: TGTGCCAGCAGCATTGGACAGGGAGATGAAAAACTGTTTTTT. It yields the protein CASSIGQGDEKLFF.